This note documents a single T cell receptor beta chain sequence. As yet, its antigen is unknown. In germline, CDR1 is KGHDR, CDR2 SFDVKD. This CDR3 spans 16 amino acids. Trimming at V came to 3 bases and at J to 1 base, leaving 6 bases not matched to a gene. This entry belongs to a study of early T cells in non-severe SARS-CoV-2 infection. At the level of the study: Sequencing input comprised bulk RNA from unsorted whole blood; chain pairing was not available.

In the library, individual cDNA molecules carried attached unique molecular identifiers. In TCRdb, the 5' RACE reads were re-called with MiXCR into one record per CDR3 protein. The sample lists about 71,000 distinct CDR3 sequences, 9.5% to 15% occurring once. Overall study findings and caveats: VDJdb-based annotation leaned toward anti-spike CD8 responses and missed private and CD4 specificities.

The origin of this receptor is an adult who was a healthcare worker with PCR-confirmed SARS-CoV-2 infection or an uninfected control (not recorded which). The sequenced sample was whole blood, obtained at baseline. This chain uses TRBV24-1 with TRBJ2-3; 7 bases agree with TRBD1. In nucleotides, the CDR3 is TGTGCCACCAGTGATCCGACGACAGGGCGCACAGATACGCAGTATTTT. Translating it yields CATSDPTTGRTDTQYF.